A selection of T cell receptor beta chains follows, all from one sample in a study of somatic mutations in cytotoxic T cells in rheumatoid arthritis. The table came from immunoSEQ multiplex PCR; TCRdb's copy has only in-frame clones and leaves some out. The sample holds 2,000 to 3,000 clones, over 80% seen once. Sequencing was carried out using CD8+ T cells sorted from blood. These receptor sequences come from a woman between 65 and 79 years old with rheumatoid arthritis. CDR3s include the opening cysteine and the closing phenylalanine or tryptophan. The D gene is left open where the match is weak. Some rows mark clone size as missing; the rest say once, few, many or name a class of expanded clone.

length,V,J,D,size,CDR3,DNA
15,TRBV25-1,TRBJ1-3,TRBD1,NA,CASSHQGALRNTIYF,TGTGCCAGCAGTCACCAGGGGGCCCTCAGAAACACCATATATTTT
13,TRBV7-6,TRBJ2-3,NA,NA,CASSLAELDTQYF,TGTGCCAGCAGCTTAGCGGAGTTAGATACGCAGTATTTT
15,TRBV7-6,TRBJ2-2,NA,NA,CASSLLALNTGELFF,TGTGCCAGCAGCTTATTGGCCCTGAACACCGGGGAGCTGTTTTTT
17,TRBV28,TRBJ2-1,TRBD2,NA,CASRVSGARGSYNEQFF,TGTGCCAGCAGAGTAAGCGGGGCCCGAGGCTCCTACAATGAGCAGTTCTTC
14,TRBV9,TRBJ2-5,NA,NA,CASSVGEGEETQYF,TGTGCCAGCAGCGTCGGGGAGGGGGAAGAGACCCAGTACTTC
15,TRBV9,TRBJ1-3,NA,once,CASSVDQGAGNTIYF,TGTGCCAGCAGCGTAGATCAGGGTGCGGGAAACACCATATATTTT
16,TRBV4-3,TRBJ2-7,NA,NA,CASSPEAGILNYEQYF,TGCGCCAGCAGCCCCGAGGCGGGAATTTTGAACTACGAGCAGTACTTC
14,TRBV10-3,TRBJ1-5,TRBD1,few,CAISTGDGNHSQHF,TGTGCCATCAGTACAGGGGACGGCAATCACTCCCAGCATTTT
17,TRBV28,TRBJ2-1,TRBD2,NA,CASSLTNILAGANEQFF,TGTGCCAGCAGTCTAACAAACATTCTAGCGGGAGCCAATGAGCAGTTCTTC
15,TRBV27,TRBJ2-1,NA,NA,CATAAGFGLRAAAFF,TGTGCCACCGCCGCCGGTTTCGGGTTGCGCGCGGCCGCGTTCTTC
12,TRBV30,TRBJ2-7,NA,NA,CAWSEARYEQYF,TGTGCCTGGAGCGAAGCCCGCTACGAGCAGTACTTC
15,TRBV7-3,TRBJ2-1,NA,NA,CASGVEASSYNEQFF,TGTGCCAGCGGCGTAGAGGCGAGCTCCTACAATGAGCAGTTCTTC
18,TRBV10-1,TRBJ1-6,NA,NA,CASRTTAQDRSYNSPLHF,TGCGCCAGCAGGACGACGGCGCAGGATCGCTCCTATAATTCCCCCCTCCACTTT
13,TRBV4-1,TRBJ2-7,NA,NA,CASSQEQAYEQYF,TGCGCCAGCAGCCAAGAACAGGCCTACGAGCAGTACTTC
16,TRBV5-1,TRBJ2-1,TRBD2,NA,CASSRKAGGDYNEQFF,TGCGCCAGCAGCCGCAAAGCGGGAGGGGATTACAATGAGCAGTTCTTC
14,TRBV6-4,TRBJ2-1,TRBD2,NA,CASSEREGYNEQFF,TGTGCCAGCAGTGAGCGGGAGGGCTACAATGAGCAGTTCTTC
15,TRBV4-3,TRBJ2-1,NA,NA,CASSQVRGAVNEQFF,TGCGCCAGCAGCCAAGTTCGGGGGGCAGTTAATGAGCAGTTCTTC
14,TRBV29-1,TRBJ1-1,NA,NA,CSVEVGIRGTEAFF,TGCAGCGTTGAAGTGGGTATTCGCGGCACTGAAGCTTTCTTT
14,TRBV5-1,TRBJ2-7,TRBD1,NA,CASSFRTGTYEQYF,TGCGCCAGCAGCTTCCGGACAGGGACCTACGAGCAGTACTTC
16,TRBV11-3,TRBJ2-1,TRBD2,NA,CASSRRTSGRAGEQFF,TGTGCCAGCAGCCGCCGGACTAGCGGGAGGGCCGGTGAGCAGTTCTTC
16,TRBV18,TRBJ2-3,NA,NA,CASSAQGYSSTDTQYF,TGTGCCAGCTCAGCTCAGGGATACTCTAGCACAGATACGCAGTATTTT
14,TRBV6-1,TRBJ2-6,NA,NA,CASSKTGGANVLTF,TGTGCCAGCAGTAAGACTGGTGGGGCCAACGTCCTGACTTTC
17,TRBV15,TRBJ1-5,TRBD1,NA,CATSRRTGGGSNQPQHF,TGTGCCACCAGCAGAAGGACAGGGGGAGGCTCCAATCAGCCCCAGCATTTT
17,TRBV4-3,TRBJ1-3,NA,NA,CASSQAPVLSSGNTIYF,TGCGCCAGCAGCCAAGCCCCGGTCTTAAGCTCTGGAAACACCATATATTTT
14,TRBV7-8,TRBJ2-7,NA,NA,CASSLDGIYVEQYF,TGTGCCAGCAGCTTAGACGGGATATACGTTGAGCAGTACTTC
13,TRBV30,TRBJ2-7,NA,NA,CAWGAVPFYEQYF,TGTGCCTGGGGTGCGGTCCCTTTTTACGAGCAGTACTTC
15,TRBV21-1,TRBJ2-5,NA,NA,CASSKTLANQETQYF,TGTGCCAGCAGCAAAACGCTGGCAAACCAAGAGACCCAGTACTTC
15,TRBV11-3,TRBJ2-7,TRBD1,NA,CASSRPGQEAYEQYF,TGTGCCAGCAGCCGACCGGGACAGGAAGCCTACGAGCAGTACTTC
15,TRBV15,TRBJ2-1,NA,NA,CATSRDLGSYNEQFF,TGTGCCACCAGCAGAGATTTAGGGAGCTACAATGAGCAGTTCTTC
14,TRBV11-2,TRBJ2-7,TRBD1,once,CASSLGQGAYEQYF,TGTGCCAGCAGCCTCGGACAGGGGGCCTACGAGCAGTACTTC
15,TRBV28,TRBJ2-5,TRBD1,NA,CASSLGTGLQETQYF,TGTGCCAGCAGTCTCGGGACAGGGCTCCAAGAGACCCAGTACTTC
17,TRBV4-1,TRBJ2-1,TRBD2,NA,CASSQAISGSSYNEQFF,TGCGCCAGCAGCCAGGCTATTAGCGGGAGTTCTTACAATGAGCAGTTCTTC
17,TRBV7-2,TRBJ2-5,TRBD2,NA,CASSLESTAGGRGTQYF,TGTGCCAGCAGCTTAGAGAGTACGGCGGGAGGCCGGGGGACCCAGTACTTC
13,TRBV7-6,TRBJ1-1,NA,NA,CASSFQGSTEAFF,TGTGCCAGCAGCTTTCAGGGGAGCACTGAAGCTTTCTTT
18,TRBV28,TRBJ2-5,TRBD1,NA,CASSFIGSGTGAGETQYF,TGTGCCAGCAGTTTTATCGGCTCGGGGACAGGGGCGGGGGAGACCCAGTACTTC
14,TRBV7-3,TRBJ2-3,TRBD1,NA,CASSSAGGADTQYF,TGTGCCAGCAGCTCCGCAGGGGGCGCGGATACGCAGTATTTT
13,TRBV9,TRBJ1-5,NA,few,CASSDGGFQPQHF,TGTGCCAGCAGCGACGGGGGGTTCCAGCCCCAGCATTTT
14,TRBV11-2,TRBJ1-6,NA,NA,CASSFPGLGSPLHF,TGTGCCAGCAGCTTCCCAGGGCTCGGTTCACCCCTCCACTTT
19,TRBV7-9,TRBJ2-3,TRBD2,once,CASSSTSGRARVVTDTQYF,TGTGCCAGCAGCTCGACTAGCGGGAGGGCCCGGGTTGTCACAGATACGCAGTATTTT
16,TRBV6-5,TRBJ2-1,TRBD2,NA,CASSYSWAGGYNEQFF,TGTGCCAGCAGTTACTCGTGGGCGGGAGGCTACAATGAGCAGTTCTTC
15,TRBV6-5,TRBJ2-3,NA,NA,CASSPGVSSTDTQYF,TGTGCCAGCAGCCCCGGGGTGTCTAGCACAGATACGCAGTATTTT
15,TRBV15,TRBJ2-3,TRBD2,once,CATSRDTSATDTQYF,TGTGCCACCAGCAGAGATACTAGCGCGACAGATACGCAGTATTTT
14,TRBV9,TRBJ2-7,TRBD1,few,CASSVSGQNYEQYF,TGTGCCAGCAGCGTATCGGGACAGAACTACGAGCAGTACTTC
16,TRBV6-1,TRBJ2-3,NA,NA,CASSEDGTLFTDTQYF,TGTGCCAGCAGTGAAGATGGGACACTTTTCACAGATACGCAGTATTTT
15,TRBV28,TRBJ2-1,NA,NA,CASSFRGEAYNEQFF,TGTGCCAGCAGTTTCAGGGGAGAGGCTTACAATGAGCAGTTCTTC
14,TRBV5-1,TRBJ2-2,NA,NA,CASSLVGNTGELFF,TGCGCCAGCAGCTTGGTCGGGAACACCGGGGAGCTGTTTTTT
14,TRBV6-1,TRBJ1-2,TRBD1,NA,CASSVTGEWNGYTF,TGTGCCAGCAGTGTTACAGGGGAATGGAATGGCTACACCTTC
18,TRBV5-1,TRBJ2-1,TRBD2,NA,CASSLEASGTYTYNEQFF,TGCGCCAGCAGCTTGGAGGCTAGCGGGACTTATACCTACAATGAGCAGTTCTTC
13,TRBV27,TRBJ2-7,TRBD1,NA,CASTRTGGYEQYF,TGTGCCAGCACCCGGACAGGGGGCTACGAGCAGTACTTC
13,TRBV7-8,TRBJ2-5,NA,NA,CASLSITGGEQYF,TGTGCCAGTTTAAGCATCACAGGCGGAGAGCAGTACTTC
15,TRBV7-9,TRBJ2-1,TRBD1,NA,CASRARDRDYNEQFF,TGTGCCAGCAGAGCCCGGGACAGAGATTACAATGAGCAGTTCTTC
18,TRBV29-1,TRBJ2-7,TRBD2,NA,CSVSYSGLAGVSSYEQYF,TGCAGCGTTTCTTATTCTGGACTAGCGGGAGTCAGCTCCTACGAGCAGTACTTC
16,TRBV6-1,TRBJ2-7,TRBD1,NA,CASSDRTGANPYEQYF,TGTGCCAGCAGTGACCGGACAGGGGCTAACCCCTACGAGCAGTACTTC
15,TRBV28,TRBJ1-2,TRBD1,NA,CASSLRTGGIYGYTF,TGTGCCAGCAGTCTAAGGACAGGGGGCATCTATGGCTACACCTTC
17,TRBV29-1,TRBJ2-1,TRBD2,NA,CSVGGVRSSGRVDEQFF,TGCAGCGTTGGGGGGGTCCGGTCTAGCGGGAGGGTGGATGAGCAGTTCTTC
15,TRBV7-9,TRBJ2-3,NA,NA,CASSGWAASTDTQYF,TGTGCCAGCAGCGGATGGGCAGCTAGCACAGATACGCAGTATTTT
15,TRBV4-3,TRBJ2-1,TRBD2,hyperexpanded,CASSQDWIAGDEQFF,TGCGCCAGCAGCCAAGATTGGATAGCGGGAGATGAGCAGTTCTTC
17,TRBV27,TRBJ2-7,NA,NA,CASSFLFGSDVLYEQYF,TGTGCCAGCAGTTTTTTATTCGGGTCAGACGTACTCTACGAGCAGTACTTC
17,TRBV4-3,TRBJ2-1,TRBD2,few,CASSQGTSGGPHNEQFF,TGCGCCAGCAGCCAAGGTACTAGCGGGGGGCCCCACAATGAGCAGTTCTTC
18,TRBV21-1,TRBJ2-1,NA,NA,CASSKFAGKLQSYNEQFF,TGTGCCAGCAGCAAATTCGCAGGGAAATTACAATCCTACAATGAGCAGTTCTTC